The TCR beta chain described here comes from a study of post-analysis software for immune sequencing data (dated by TCRdb to between 2014 and 2016). In terms of the full investigation: Recorded disease courses included relapsing-remitting, secondary progressive and progressive-relapsing multiple sclerosis, with some patients lacking subtype annotation. A subset of samples was prepared in parallel using single-end sample barcoding, then pooled and co-amplified after Illumina adapter ligation. Patient repertoires were compared against roughly 12 previously published healthy control repertoires from donors aged roughly 6 to 28 years. Summary of the overall study and its limitations: Roughly 5 TRBV segments, including TRBV5-6, TRBV5-1 and TRBV20-1, were significantly more frequent in patients than controls. The control group was slightly older than the multiple sclerosis patient group. Direct clustering with F measure showed strong co-clustering of samples prepared in the same batch, prompting a batch-effect correction. Compared with controls, multiple sclerosis patients had significantly lower normalized Chao1 diversity, a finding suggesting substantial peripheral T-cell clonal expansion.

CDR1 and CDR2, per the germline V gene, are LGHNA and YSLEER. The CDR3 sequence holds 18 residues, the cysteine and phenylalanine included. The CDR3 DNA has 54 bases and is translated from base 1. V and J lose 1 base and 6 bases, and a span of 21 bases separates them. The library came from PCR. These reads were obtained on an Illumina HiSeq 2500. To reduce PCR and sequencing biases, unique molecular identifiers were incorporated into the TCR beta cDNA libraries. Roughly 500,000 cDNA molecules were obtained for every 1 to 10 million input T cells, so each molecule roughly corresponded to one T cell. The patient libraries were prepared and sequenced with the same protocol used for the earlier healthy control dataset. Within a given batch, samples were prepared together, multiplexed and sequenced on the same HiSeq lane. The original pipeline was this. Raw barcoded reads were processed with MIGEC, and single-read molecular identifier groups were discarded before consensus assembly and CDR3 extraction. VDJtools was used for post-analysis of the clonotype tables, and diversity was normalized by down-sampling every dataset to the size of the smallest sample. Repertoire overlap clustering matched CDR3 amino acid but not nucleotide sequences to correct batch-related cross-sample contamination. TCRdb ran its own pipeline on the public reads, namely fastp trimming at Q25 and MiXCR clone calling, and kept in-frame beta chains. Here each entry gathers all rows of one CDR3 protein and keeps the most common genes and DNA. The V and J calls reflect TCRdb's pipeline rather than the authors' work. Counted in this sample were around 150,000 distinct CDR3 sequences; around 36% of them appeared once. The top ten hold 28% of the sample.

With respect to this clonotype: Its target antigen remains unknown. Within one base of it there is no much larger clone, and no base qualities were kept.

What the time point label conveys for this sample: second blood draw from one MS patient after hematopoietic stem cell transplantation. To demonstrate the VDJtools post-analysis software, the study profiled TCR beta repertoires from the peripheral blood of 13 young patients with multiple sclerosis. The patients with multiple sclerosis were children and adolescents between 6 and 15 years of age. The V and J segments used are TRBV4-3 and TRBJ1-4; the D gene is perhaps TRBD1, from 5 matching bases. Sequenced material: blood, taken after autologous hematopoietic stem cell transplantation. The origin of this receptor is a girl under 18 with multiple sclerosis. Donor details come from another sample of the same person, matched by shared clones. The nucleotides read TGCGCCAGCAGCCAAGTTCCCTGGCCTCGCCGAGGGGATGAAAAACTGTTTTTT. This sequence encodes CASSQVPWPRRGDEKLFF.